The 7 T cell receptor beta chains below come from one sample, sequenced in a study of cytotoxic CD8 clonotypes in ibrutinib-treated CLL. Here immunoSEQ multiplex PCR was the method, and the copy in TCRdb shows in-frame clones only, minus some. The sample lists 45,000 to 65,000 clones, roughly 85% occurring once. Sequences were derived from PBMCs, sampled after 24 months of ibrutinib treatment. The source is a human donor with chronic lymphocytic leukemia.

The chain employs TRBV14 and TRBJ2-5, with 8 bases fitting TRBD2. Germline assignment: CDR1 SGHDN and CDR2 FVKESK. The CDR3 contains 15 residues. Losses at the gene ends were 4 bases for V and 1 base for J; bases not matched to a gene: 5. CDR3 in DNA: TGTGCCAGCAGCCCCGTCGGGGGGGCCCAAGAGACCCAGTACTTC. Amino acids: CASSPVGGAQETQYF.

The chain combines TRBV7-2 with TRBJ1-1; no clear D gene. The CDR3 sequence is 12 residues long. The ends were cut back, 8 bases at V and 3 bases at J, with 10 bases in the middle. Germline V gene data show CDR1 as SGHTA and CDR2 as FQGNSA. The CDR3, as DNA: TGTGCCAGCGGGGTGGGGTACACTGAAGCTTTCTTT. This gives the protein CASGVGYTEAFF.

The chain combines TRBV5-8 with TRBJ2-3; D is undetermined. The length of the CDR3 is 15 residues. The V end lost 4 bases, the J end lost 6 bases, and 18 bases lay between the germline ends. CDR1 and CDR2 from the germline V gene are SGHTS and YDEGEE. The DNA for the CDR3 is TGTGCCAGCAGCCCGTCCATTTTGCAGTTTGATACGCAGTATTTT. As protein: CASSPSILQFDTQYF.

This clone was recorded only once. This chain connects TRBV9 to TRBJ2-1; D is perhaps TRBD2 (6 bases). The V end lost 0 bases, the J end lost 8 bases, and 15 bases lay between the germline ends. The CDR3 is made up of 15 amino acids. Per germline, CDR1 SGDLS and CDR2 YYNGEE. CDR3 sequence: CASSVVPGVGDEQFF. The CDR3 DNA sequence: TGTGCCAGCAGCGTAGTCCCGGGAGTTGGCGATGAGCAGTTCTTC.

CDR3 sequence: CATTQGYHTEAFF. CDR3 nucleotides: TGTGCCACCACTCAGGGGTATCACACTGAAGCTTTCTTT. The chain has TRBV6-5 and TRBJ1-1; D perhaps matches TRBD1 (6 bases). The V gene's germline CDR1 is MNHEY and CDR2 SVGAGI. The CDR3 is 13 amino acids. V was shortened by 10 bases and J by 3 bases, with 15 bases between the two germline ends.

This clone was seen a single time. The conserved phenylalanine or tryptophan is not found at the CDR3 terminus, so this likely reflects a read error. The DNA is omitted, as the CDR3 cannot be located on it reliably, and the CDR3 follows TCRdb's listing. CDR3 protein: CASSRHHSAHKV. The V gene is TRBV7-4, the J gene TRBJ2-6; TRBD1 was called by the table and not checked on the DNA. CDR1 and CDR2 from the germline V gene are SGHVT and SQSDAQ. The CDR3 totals 12 residues, both ends included.

This sequence joins TRBV30 and TRBJ1-3, with D unresolved. The germline CDR1 and CDR2 sequences are GTSNPN and SVGIG (reference sequence). Trimming left V 6 bases short and J 0 bases short, with 15 bases between. This CDR3 has 15 amino acids. DNA for the CDR3: TGTGCCTGTCAAGCCACCCCGAGCTCTGGAAACACCATATATTTT. Protein product: CACQATPSSGNTIYF. The full variable domain, its missing parts supplied by reference TRBV30 and TRBJ1-3, is SQTIHQWPATLVQPVGSPLSLECTVEGTSNPNLYWYRQAAGRGLQLLFYSVGIGQISSEVPQNLSASRPQDRQFILSSKKLLLSDSGFYLCACQATPSSGNTIYFGEGSWLTVV.